The rows below give T cell receptor beta chains drawn from one sample of a study of read filtering for tumor transcriptome and immune sequencing. In TCRdb, the reads were re-called with MiXCR into one record per CDR3 protein. Seen here are tens of thousands of distinct CDR3 sequences, approximately 20% observed once, and the top ten hold around 15%. Sequenced: a population of CD138-negative cells sorted from bone marrow. All receptors derive from a donor older than 35 with multiple myeloma. Both conserved end residues are part of each CDR3. The order of the fields is D gene, clone size, V gene, J gene, CDR3 DNA, CDR3 protein. A D gene is named only where the DNA matches it firmly. A clone size is listed for some rows: how often the clone was seen (once, few, many), or a class if it is expanded.

TRBD1,few,TRBV19,TRBJ2-2,TGTGCCAGTAGGAGTGGACAGGGGAGGACCGGGGAGCTGTTTTTT,CASRSGQGRTGELFF
TRBD2,few,TRBV7-8,TRBJ2-5,TGTGCCAGCAGCCAAAGGCGGGGGGCATGGGAGACCCAGTACTTC,CASSQRRGAWETQYF
TRBD1,-,TRBV7-9,TRBJ2-6,TGTGCCAGCAGCCAGCGGGACAGGGGCTCTGGGGCCAACGTCCTGACTTTC,CASSQRDRGSGANVLTF
-,many,TRBV20-1,TRBJ2-1,TGCAGTGCCCTCCGGGGTTCGACCTACAATGAGCAGTTCTTC,CSALRGSTYNEQFF
-,-,TRBV20-1,TRBJ2-2,TGCAGTGCTATTGGCCAGGGTAGCACCGGGGAGCTGTTTTTT,CSAIGQGSTGELFF
-,many,TRBV10-3,TRBJ2-3,TGTGCCATCAGTGAGTCGGGCGCCCTTGTAGATACGCAGTATTTT,CAISESGALVDTQYF
-,-,TRBV15,TRBJ2-6,TGTGCCACCAGCAGAAACCGGGGACAAGGGGACCCTGGGGCCAACGTCCTGGCTTTC,CATSRNRGQGDPGANVLAF
-,many,TRBV30,TRBJ1-1,TGTGCCTGGAGTCACACCTCGAACACTGAAGCTTTCTTT,CAWSHTSNTEAFF
-,few,TRBV30,TRBJ1-1,TGTGCCTGGAGTGTACGATGGGGCACTGAAGCTTTCTTT,CAWSVRWGTEAFF
TRBD1,-,TRBV20-1,TRBJ1-2,TGCAGTGCAGGGGACAGGACCCTGTCTGGCTACACCTTC,CSAGDRTLSGYTF
TRBD2,-,TRBV5-5,TRBJ2-1,TGTGCCAGCAGCCCGGGTTGGACTAGCAATGAGCAGTCCTTC,CASSPGWTSNEQSF
-,-,TRBV28,TRBJ1-5,TGTGCCAGCAGTGGGGGGAGACAGCCCCAGCATTTT,CASSGGRQPQHF
-,many,TRBV11-2,TRBJ2-1,TGTGCCAGCAGCTTATCGGGTAGCTCCTACAATGAGCAGTTCTTC,CASSLSGSSYNEQFF
TRBD2,few,TRBV9,TRBJ2-3,TGTGCCAGCAGCGTAGAAGCGGGCGGGGGACCAAGCGAACCAAGCACAGATACGCAGTATTTT,CASSVEAGGGPSEPSTDTQYF
-,many,TRBV20-1,TRBJ1-5,TGCAGTGCTAGTCGTTATGACCGAGATCAGCCCCAGCATTTT,CSASRYDRDQPQHF
-,many,TRBV28,TRBJ2-3,TGTGCCAGCAGCGTCCAGAGTGTTACGCAGTATTTT,CASSVQSVTQYF
TRBD2,many,TRBV20-1,TRBJ2-3,TGCAGTGCTAGAGATCGAAAAGATAGCGGGAGGGCAGATACGCAGTATTTT,CSARDRKDSGRADTQYF
-,many,TRBV12-3/TRBV12-4,TRBJ1-1,TGTGCCAGCAGCCCGTACACTGAAGCTTTCTTT,CASSPYTEAFF
-,many,TRBV20-1,TRBJ1-5,TGCAGTGCTAGAGATCGGGCAGGATTGCAGCCCCAGCATTTT,CSARDRAGLQPQHF
-,few,TRBV11-1,TRBJ2-1,TGTGCCAGCAGCCGCGCAGCCGTCGAGCAGTTCTTC,CASSRAAVEQFF
-,many,TRBV10-2,TRBJ2-2,TGCGCCAGCAGGAGTAGCACTGGAAGGACCGGGGAGCTGTTTTTT,CASRSSTGRTGELFF
-,many,TRBV5-1,TRBJ2-3,TGCGCCAGCAAGGTCAGGGAAGCAGATACGCAGTATTTT,CASKVREADTQYF
TRBD2,many,TRBV5-1,TRBJ2-7,TGCGCCAGCAGCTTGGAGGGACTAGCGGTTCGGGAGCAGTACTTC,CASSLEGLAVREQYF
-,many,TRBV20-1,TRBJ2-5,TGCAGTGCTAGAGATTTGTCCAAATGGGCCCAGTACTTC,CSARDLSKWAQYF
TRBD2,many,TRBV5-1,TRBJ2-7,TGCGCCAGCAGCTTGAGAGCGGGAGAGGAGCAGTACTTC,CASSLRAGEEQYF
-,few,TRBV30,TRBJ1-1,TGTGCCTGGAGTGAGACAGCGAACACTGAAGCTTTCTTT,CAWSETANTEAFF
TRBD2,many,TRBV29-1,TRBJ2-3,TGCAGCGTTGAAGGGGCAGCGGGAGTAAAAACAGATACGCAGTATTTT,CSVEGAAGVKTDTQYF
-,-,TRBV30,TRBJ2-7,TGTGCCTGGTCCGGGGTTTCCTACGAGCAGTACTTC,CAWSGVSYEQYF
-,many,TRBV28,TRBJ2-7,TGTGCCAGTCACCAATCTGGGCCGAACTCCTACGAGCAGTACTTC,CASHQSGPNSYEQYF
-,many,TRBV7-2,TRBJ2-2,TGTGCCAGCAGCTTATCTTCGGCCACCGGGGAGCTGTTTTTT,CASSLSSATGELFF
TRBD2,many,TRBV20-1,TRBJ2-1,TGCAGCACTTCCGGGACTAGCGGTAACAATGAGCAGTTCTTC,CSTSGTSGNNEQFF
-,many,TRBV28,TRBJ2-5,TGTGCCAGCAGCAACTCTCTAGGGTACCAAGAGACCCAGTACTTC,CASSNSLGYQETQYF
TRBD2,many,TRBV4-1,TRBJ2-7,TGCGCCAGCAGCCTCGGACTAGCGGGAGAATACGAGCAGTACTTC,CASSLGLAGEYEQYF
TRBD1,many,TRBV11-2,TRBJ2-7,TGTGCCAGCAGCTTAGCTCCGGGACAGGGTTACGAGCAGTACTTC,CASSLAPGQGYEQYF
-,many,TRBV24-1,TRBJ2-1,TGTGCCACCAGTGATCAAGGATTCTCCTACAATGAGCAGTTCTTC,CATSDQGFSYNEQFF
TRBD1,many,TRBV7-2,TRBJ2-2,TGTGCCAGCAGTCGGGACAGGGATACTTCCGGGGAGCTGTTTTTT,CASSRDRDTSGELFF
TRBD1,many,TRBV19,TRBJ2-6,TGTGCCAGTAGTCCCGGGACAGGGGTATCCTCTGGGGCCAACGTCCTGACTTTC,CASSPGTGVSSGANVLTF
-,-,TRBV14,TRBJ2-1,TGTGCCAGCAGCTCACCAGGGGGGTTAGCGTCGGATGAGCGGTTCTTC,CASSSPGGLASDERFF
-,many,TRBV7-9,TRBJ2-3,TGTGCCAGCAGCACAAGGGGCCTCCTGGCGGGATTGATAGATACGCAGTATTTT,CASSTRGLLAGLIDTQYF